This T cell receptor (beta chain) was retrieved from a study of CD8 T cells in Susac syndrome. The RNA, 0.5 to 1 ug, was put through reverse transcription using random hexamers. TCRdb reprocessed the immunoSEQ multiplex PCR reads with MiXCR, giving one entry per CDR3 protein. The sample carries roughly 80,000 distinct CDR3 sequences, approximately 94% recorded once. V shed 11 bases, J shed 5 bases, and the junction held 7 bases outside the gene matches. Germline assignment: CDR1 MGHDK and CDR2 SYGVNS. CDR3 length equals 12 residues. This sequence joins TRBV25-1 and TRBJ2-7; 9 bases are a match to TRBD1. The sequenced material came from CD8+ T cells from PBMCs. The TCR was taken from a human donor with Susac syndrome. Here the CDR3 reads CAAGDRAHEQYF. The CDR3 DNA follows: TGTGCCGCAGGGGACAGGGCCCACGAGCAGTACTTC.